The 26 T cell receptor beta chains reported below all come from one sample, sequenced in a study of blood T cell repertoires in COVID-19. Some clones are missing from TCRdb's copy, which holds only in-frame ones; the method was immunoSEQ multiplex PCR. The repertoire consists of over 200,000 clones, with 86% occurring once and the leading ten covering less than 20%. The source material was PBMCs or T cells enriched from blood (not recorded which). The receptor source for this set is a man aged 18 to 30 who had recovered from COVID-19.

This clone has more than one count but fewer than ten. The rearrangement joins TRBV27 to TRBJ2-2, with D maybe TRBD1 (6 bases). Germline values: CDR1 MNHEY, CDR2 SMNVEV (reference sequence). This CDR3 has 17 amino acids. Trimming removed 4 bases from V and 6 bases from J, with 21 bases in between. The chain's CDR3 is CASSYGGQSWVAGELFF. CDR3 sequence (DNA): TGTGCCAGCAGTTACGGTGGACAGTCCTGGGTGGCCGGGGAGCTGTTTTTT.

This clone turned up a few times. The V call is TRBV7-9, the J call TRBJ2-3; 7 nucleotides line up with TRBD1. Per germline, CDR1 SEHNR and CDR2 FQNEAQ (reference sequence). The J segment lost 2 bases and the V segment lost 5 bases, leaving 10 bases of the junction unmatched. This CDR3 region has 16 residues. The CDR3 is CASSTRDSIDTDTQYF. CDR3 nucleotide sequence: TGTGCCAGCAGCACTCGGGACAGTATAGACACAGATACGCAGTATTTT.

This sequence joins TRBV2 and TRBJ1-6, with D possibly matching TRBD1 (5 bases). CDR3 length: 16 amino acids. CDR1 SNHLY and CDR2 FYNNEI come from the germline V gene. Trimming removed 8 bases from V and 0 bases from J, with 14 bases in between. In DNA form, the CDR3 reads TGTGCCAGCGGAGCCAGGGTCAACTCCTATAATTCACCCCTCCACTTT. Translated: CASGARVNSYNSPLHF.

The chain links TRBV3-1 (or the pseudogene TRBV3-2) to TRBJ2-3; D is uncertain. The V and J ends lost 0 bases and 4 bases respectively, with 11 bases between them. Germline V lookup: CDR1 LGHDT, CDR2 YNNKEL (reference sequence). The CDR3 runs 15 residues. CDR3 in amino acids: CASSQEMMVADTQYF. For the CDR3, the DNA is TGTGCCAGCAGCCAAGAAATGATGGTAGCAGATACGCAGTATTTT.

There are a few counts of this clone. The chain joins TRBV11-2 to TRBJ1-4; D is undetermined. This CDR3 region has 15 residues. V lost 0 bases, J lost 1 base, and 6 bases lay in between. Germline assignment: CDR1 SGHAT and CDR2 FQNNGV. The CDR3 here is CASSLEPGTNEKLFF. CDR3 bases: TGTGCCAGCAGCTTAGAGCCGGGAACTAATGAAAAACTGTTTTTT.

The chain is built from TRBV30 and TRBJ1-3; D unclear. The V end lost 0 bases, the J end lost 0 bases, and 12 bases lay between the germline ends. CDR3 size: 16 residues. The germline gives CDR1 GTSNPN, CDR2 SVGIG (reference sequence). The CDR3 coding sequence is TGTGCCTGGAGTGTTTTGGGCAGCCTCTCTGGAAACACCATATATTTT. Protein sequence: CAWSVLGSLSGNTIYF.

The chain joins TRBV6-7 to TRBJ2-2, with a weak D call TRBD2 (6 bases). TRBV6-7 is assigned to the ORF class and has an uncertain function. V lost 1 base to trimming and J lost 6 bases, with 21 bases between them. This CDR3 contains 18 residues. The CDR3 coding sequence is TGTGCCAGCAGTTACTTGTCAGCGGGCCATAGAGAGTCCGGGGAGCTGTTTTTT. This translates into CASSYLSAGHRESGELFF.

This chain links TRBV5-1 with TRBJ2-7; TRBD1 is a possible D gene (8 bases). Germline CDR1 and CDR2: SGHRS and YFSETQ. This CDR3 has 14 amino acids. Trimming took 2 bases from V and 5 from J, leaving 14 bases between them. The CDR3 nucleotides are TGCGCCAGCAGCTTCTGGACAGGGAGGGACGAGCAGTACTTC. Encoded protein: CASSFWTGRDEQYF.

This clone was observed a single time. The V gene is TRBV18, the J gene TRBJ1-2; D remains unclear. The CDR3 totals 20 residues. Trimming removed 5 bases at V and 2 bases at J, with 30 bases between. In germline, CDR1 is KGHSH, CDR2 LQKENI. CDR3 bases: TGTGCCAGCTCAGAAACGGGAAGGGCCTCAAGTCAACCCCAAAACTATGGCTACACCTTC. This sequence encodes CASSETGRASSQPQNYGYTF.

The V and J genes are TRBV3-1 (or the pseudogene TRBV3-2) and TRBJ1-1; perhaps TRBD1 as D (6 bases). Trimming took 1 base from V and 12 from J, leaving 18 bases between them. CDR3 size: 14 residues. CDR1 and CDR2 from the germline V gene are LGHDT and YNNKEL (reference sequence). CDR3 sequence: CASSQAQGGVRTFF. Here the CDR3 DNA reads TGTGCCAGCAGCCAAGCACAGGGTGGGGTAAGGACTTTCTTT.

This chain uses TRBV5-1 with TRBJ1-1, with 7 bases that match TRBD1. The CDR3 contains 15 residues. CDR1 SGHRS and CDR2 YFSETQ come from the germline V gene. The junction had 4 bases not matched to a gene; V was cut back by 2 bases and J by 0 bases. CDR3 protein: CASSFPGGMNTEAFF. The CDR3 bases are TGCGCCAGCAGCTTTCCAGGGGGGATGAACACTGAAGCTTTCTTT.

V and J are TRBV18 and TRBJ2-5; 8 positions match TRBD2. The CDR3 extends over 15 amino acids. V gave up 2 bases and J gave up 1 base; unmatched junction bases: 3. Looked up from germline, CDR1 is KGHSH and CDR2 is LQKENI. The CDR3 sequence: CASSPELAVQETQYF. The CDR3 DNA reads TGTGCCAGCTCACCAGAACTAGCGGTCCAAGAGACCCAGTACTTC. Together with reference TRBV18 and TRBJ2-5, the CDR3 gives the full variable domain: NAGVMQNPRHLVRRRGQEARLRCSPMKGHSHVYWYRQLPEEGLKFMVYLQKENIIDESGMPKERFSAEFPKEGPSILRIQQVVRGDSAAYFCASSPELAVQETQYFGPGTRLLVL.

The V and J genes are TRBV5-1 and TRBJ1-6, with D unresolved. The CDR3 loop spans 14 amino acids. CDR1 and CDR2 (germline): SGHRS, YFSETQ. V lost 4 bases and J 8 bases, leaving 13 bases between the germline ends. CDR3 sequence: CASSPSQPDSPLHF. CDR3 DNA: TGCGCCAGCAGCCCGTCACAACCAGATTCACCCCTCCACTTT.

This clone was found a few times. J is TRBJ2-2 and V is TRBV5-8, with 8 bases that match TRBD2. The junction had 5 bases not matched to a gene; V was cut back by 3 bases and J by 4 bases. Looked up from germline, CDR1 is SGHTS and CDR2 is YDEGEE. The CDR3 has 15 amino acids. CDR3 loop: CASSSVLAGTGELFF. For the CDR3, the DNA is TGTGCCAGCAGCTCGGTTCTAGCGGGCACCGGGGAGCTGTTTTTT. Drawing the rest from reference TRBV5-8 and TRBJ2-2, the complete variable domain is EAGVTQSPTHLIKTRGQQATLRCSPISGHTSVYWYQQALGLGLQFLLWYDEGEERNRGNFPPRFSGRQFPNYSSELNVNALELEDSALYLCASSSVLAGTGELFFGEGSRLTVL.

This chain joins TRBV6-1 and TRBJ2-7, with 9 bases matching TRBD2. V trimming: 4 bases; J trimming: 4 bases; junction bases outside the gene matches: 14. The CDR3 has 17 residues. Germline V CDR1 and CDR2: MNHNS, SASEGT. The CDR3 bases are TGTGCCAGCAGTGGGGGGGATAGCGGGAGTTCGAGGTACGAGCAGTACTTC. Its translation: CASSGGDSGSSRYEQYF.

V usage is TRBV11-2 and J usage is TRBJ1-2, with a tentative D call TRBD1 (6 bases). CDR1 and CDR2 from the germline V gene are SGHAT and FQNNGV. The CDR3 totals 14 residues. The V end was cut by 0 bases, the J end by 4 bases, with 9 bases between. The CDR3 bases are TGTGCCAGCAGCTTAGAACAGGGTCCCTATGGCTACACCTTC. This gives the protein CASSLEQGPYGYTF. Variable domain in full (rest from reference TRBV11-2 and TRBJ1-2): EAGVAQSPRYKIIEKRQSVAFWCNPISGHATLYWYQQILGQGPKLLIQFQNNGVVDDSQLPKDRFSAERLKGVDSTLKIQPAKLEDSAVYLCASSLEQGPYGYTFGSGTRLTVV.

The CDR3 reads CASSLSPRTGANYGYTF. CDR3 sequence (DNA): TGTGCCAGCAGTTTATCCCCGAGGACAGGAGCTAACTATGGCTACACCTTC. The chain uses TRBV27 and TRBJ1-2; TRBD1 matches 7 bases. The germline V gene has CDR1 MNHEY and CDR2 SMNVEV (reference sequence). The CDR3 has 17 amino acids. Trimming took 0 bases from V and 0 from J; bases not matched to a gene: 7.

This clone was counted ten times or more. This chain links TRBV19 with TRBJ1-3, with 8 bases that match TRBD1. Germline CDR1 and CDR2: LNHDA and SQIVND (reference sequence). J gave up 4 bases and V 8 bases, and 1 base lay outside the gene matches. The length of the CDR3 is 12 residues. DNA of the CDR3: TGTGCCAGTGGGGACAGGGGAAACACCATATATTTT. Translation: CASGDRGNTIYF.

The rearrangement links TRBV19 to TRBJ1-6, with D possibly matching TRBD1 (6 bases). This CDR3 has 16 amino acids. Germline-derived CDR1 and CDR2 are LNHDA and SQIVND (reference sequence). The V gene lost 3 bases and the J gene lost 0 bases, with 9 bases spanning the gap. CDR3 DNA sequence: TGTGCCAGTAGTATCGGACAGAGCTCCTATAATTCACCCCTCCACTTT. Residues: CASSIGQSSYNSPLHF.

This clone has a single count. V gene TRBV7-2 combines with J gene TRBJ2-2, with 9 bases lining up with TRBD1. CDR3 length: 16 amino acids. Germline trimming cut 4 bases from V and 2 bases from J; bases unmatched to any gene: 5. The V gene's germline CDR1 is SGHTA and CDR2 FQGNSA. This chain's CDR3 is CASSSRTGDNTGELFF. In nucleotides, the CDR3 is TGTGCCAGCAGCTCTAGGACAGGGGATAACACCGGGGAGCTGTTTTTT.

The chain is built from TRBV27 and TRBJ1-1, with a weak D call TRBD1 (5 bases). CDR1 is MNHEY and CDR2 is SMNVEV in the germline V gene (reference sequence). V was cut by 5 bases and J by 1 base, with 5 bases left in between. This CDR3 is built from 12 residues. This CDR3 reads CASSTGNTEAFF. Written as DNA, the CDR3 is TGTGCCAGCAGTACAGGGAACACTGAAGCTTTCTTT.

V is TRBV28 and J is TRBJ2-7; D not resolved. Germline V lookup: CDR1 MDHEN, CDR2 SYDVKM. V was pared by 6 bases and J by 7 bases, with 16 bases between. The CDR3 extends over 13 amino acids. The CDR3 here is CASSQPLDLEQYF. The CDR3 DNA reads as TGTGCCAGCAGCCAACCCCTAGACCTTGAGCAGTACTTC.

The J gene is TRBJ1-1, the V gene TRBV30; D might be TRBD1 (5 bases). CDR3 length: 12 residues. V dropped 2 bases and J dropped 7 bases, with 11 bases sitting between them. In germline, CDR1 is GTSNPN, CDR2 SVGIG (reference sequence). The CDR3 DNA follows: TGTGCCTGGAGTATAGGGGAGGTTGAAGCTTTCTTT. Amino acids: CAWSIGEVEAFF.

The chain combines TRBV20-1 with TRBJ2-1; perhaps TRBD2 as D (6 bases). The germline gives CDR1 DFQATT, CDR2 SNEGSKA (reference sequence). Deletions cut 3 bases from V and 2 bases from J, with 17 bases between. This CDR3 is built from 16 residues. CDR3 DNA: TGCAGTGCTAGTGTGCTGGGCGGGGCCCCCTACAATGAGCAGTTCTTC. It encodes CSASVLGGAPYNEQFF.

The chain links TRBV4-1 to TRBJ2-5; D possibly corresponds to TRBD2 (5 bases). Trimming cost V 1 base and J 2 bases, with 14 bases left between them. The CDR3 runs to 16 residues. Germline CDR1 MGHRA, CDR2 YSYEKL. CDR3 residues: CASSQGLLDQQETQYF. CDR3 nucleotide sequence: TGCGCCAGCAGCCAAGGATTACTAGATCAACAAGAGACCCAGTACTTC.

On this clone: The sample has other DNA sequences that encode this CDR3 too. The CDR3 sequence is CASSQAGGQETQYF. CDR3 DNA sequence: TGTGCCAGCAGCCAGGCGGGGGGACAAGAGACCCAGTACTTC. This sequence joins TRBV3-1 (or the pseudogene TRBV3-2) and TRBJ2-5; TRBD2 aligns across 8 bases. Trimming at V came to 3 bases and at J to 2 bases, leaving 2 bases not matched to a gene. The CDR3 has 14 amino acids. Germline V gene lookup returns CDR1 LGHDT and CDR2 YNNKEL (reference sequence).